One and the same sample provided the 18 T cell receptor beta chains below, sequenced in a study of blood T cell repertoires in COVID-19 (dated by TCRdb to the early 2020s). The receptor library was made with the immunoSEQ multiplex PCR assay. TCRdb limited this immuneACCESS table to in-frame rearrangements with V and J called. A share of clones is missing; checked studies link under half to unresolved V genes, and the rest is unexplained. In all, the sample holds over 35,000 clones, and roughly four fifths of those were seen once. The ten biggest clones cover roughly 40% of the sample. The specimen sequenced was peripheral blood. The source of these receptors is a man aged 40-49 years with active or convalescent COVID-19.

The chain employs TRBV29-1 and TRBJ2-7; the D gene is possibly TRBD1 (5 bases). The CDR3 runs 13 residues. CDR1 is SQVTM, CDR2 ANQGSEA, per germline. Deletions cut 8 bases from V and 2 bases from J, with 16 bases between. The DNA of the CDR3 is TGCAGCTGTGGACCAGGGATAACCTACGAGCAGTACTTC. This encodes CSCGPGITYEQYF.

The chain combines TRBV29-1 with TRBJ1-1, with D possibly being TRBD1 (6 bases). CDR1 and CDR2 (germline): SQVTM, ANQGSEA. The V gene lost 4 bases and the J gene lost 5 bases, with 11 bases spanning the gap. The CDR3 has 12 amino acids. Here the CDR3 DNA reads TGCAGCGTTGTAGAGGACAGTACTGAAGCTTTCTTT. Translating gives CSVVEDSTEAFF. The full variable domain, its missing parts supplied by reference TRBV29-1 and TRBJ1-1, is SAVISQKPSRDICQRGTSLTIQCQVDSQVTMMFWYRQQPGQSLTLIATANQGSEATYESGFVIDKFPISRPNLTFSTLTVSNMSPEDSSIYLCSVVEDSTEAFFGQGTRLTVV.

V gene TRBV27 combines with J gene TRBJ1-2, with TRBD1 matching 7 bases. J lost 8 bases, V lost 3 bases, and 3 bases had no gene match. The CDR3 is 12 residues long. Germline CDR1 reads MNHEY; CDR2 reads SMNVEV (reference sequence). The CDR3 sequence: CASSLRGRGYTF. The DNA of the CDR3 is TGTGCCAGCAGTTTGAGGGGGCGCGGCTACACCTTC.

The chain has TRBV24-1 and TRBJ2-1, with TRBD1 matching 7 bases. The germline gives CDR1 KGHDR, CDR2 SFDVKD. The CDR3 runs to 13 residues. The V and J ends lost 5 bases and 10 bases, in that order; junction bases with no gene match: 7. CDR3 bases: TGTGCCACCAGTGTAGACTCCAGGGGGGAGCAGTTCTTC. Its protein product is CATSVDSRGEQFF.

The chain combines TRBV5-1 with TRBJ1-1, with TRBD1 matching 8 bases. Germline assignment: CDR1 SGHRS and CDR2 YFSETQ. CDR3 size: 18 residues. V shed 6 bases, J shed 4 bases, and the junction held 20 bases outside the gene matches. The CDR3 is CASTLVTGGSLSGTEAFF. CDR3 DNA sequence: TGCGCCAGCACCCTAGTAACAGGGGGGAGCCTTTCGGGCACTGAAGCTTTCTTT. Full variable domain (outside the CDR3, taken from reference TRBV5-1 and TRBJ1-1): KAGVTQTPRYLIKTRGQQVTLSCSPISGHRSVSWYQQTPGQGLQFLFEYFSETQRNKGNFPGRFSGRQFSNSRSEMNVSTLELGDSALYLCASTLVTGGSLSGTEAFFGQGTRLTVV.

CDR3 amino acids: CASKRTRGLAGESAYEQYF. The CDR3 bases are TGTGCCAGCAAACGAACCCGGGGACTAGCGGGAGAATCCGCCTACGAGCAGTACTTC. The chain carries TRBV11-2 and TRBJ2-7; 14 bases are a match to TRBD2. Germline CDR1 is SGHAT and CDR2 is FQNNGV. There are 19 residues in the CDR3. Trimming removed 7 bases from V and 2 bases from J; junction bases left unmatched: 16.

V usage is TRBV7-9 and J usage is TRBJ1-4; D ambiguous. The CDR3 length is 16 residues. V gave up 5 bases and J gave up 7 bases, with 20 bases separating them. Per germline, CDR1 SEHNR and CDR2 FQNEAQ (reference sequence). CDR3 sequence: CASSAGEGGLVEKLFF. CDR3 nucleotide sequence: TGTGCCAGCAGCGCCGGAGAAGGAGGGTTGGTTGAAAAACTGTTTTTT.

The V gene is TRBV5-4, the J gene TRBJ1-1; D gene unclear. The germline V gene has CDR1 SGHNT and CDR2 YYREEE (reference sequence). Trimming cost V 0 bases and J 1 base, with 7 bases left between them. This CDR3 is built from 14 residues. CDR3 DNA sequence: TGTGCCAGCAGCTTGGTCGGCGGGAACACTGAAGCTTTCTTT. As protein: CASSLVGGNTEAFF.

J is TRBJ1-2 and V is TRBV21-1; TRBD1, the D gene given by the table, was not confirmed from the DNA. TRBV21-1 is assigned pseudogene status. The CDR3 contains 14 residues. The CDR3 is CARPLRGQNYGYTF. CDR3 in DNA: TGTGCCAGACCTTTACGGGGACAGAACTATGGCTACACCTTC.

V usage is TRBV27 and J usage is TRBJ2-6, with 7 bases fitting TRBD1. Looked up from germline, CDR1 is MNHEY and CDR2 is SMNVEV (reference sequence). V gave up 5 bases and J gave up 4 bases; unmatched junction bases: 5. The CDR3 has 15 amino acids. The DNA of the CDR3 is TGTGCCAGCAGTCTCAGGGGGTCCGGGGCCAACGTCCTGACTTTC. It encodes CASSLRGSGANVLTF.

This chain links TRBV6-5 with TRBJ1-6; D possibly corresponds to TRBD1 (5 bases). Trimming took off 6 bases at V and 0 bases at J, with 12 bases between the two ends. Germline-derived CDR1 and CDR2 are MNHEY and SVGAGI. The length of the CDR3 is 16 residues. The CDR3 spells CASSYDSSSYNSPLHF. The CDR3, as DNA: TGTGCCAGCAGCTACGACAGTAGCTCCTATAATTCACCCCTCCACTTT.

This chain connects TRBV18 to TRBJ1-1, with TRBD1 identical over 11 bases. This CDR3 has 17 amino acids. Germline V gene sequence: CDR1 KGHSH, CDR2 LQKENI. J gave up 3 bases and V 4 bases, and 10 bases lay outside the gene matches. The CDR3 spells CASSQTGTGGGDTEAFF. The CDR3 bases are TGTGCCAGCTCACAGACCGGGACAGGGGGAGGGGACACTGAAGCTTTCTTT. The full variable domain, in which reference TRBV18 and TRBJ1-1 provide the parts outside the CDR3, is NAGVMQNPRHLVRRRGQEARLRCSPMKGHSHVYWYRQLPEEGLKFMVYLQKENIIDESGMPKERFSAEFPKEGPSILRIQQVVRGDSAAYFCASSQTGTGGGDTEAFFGQGTRLTVV.

V is TRBV6-4 and J is TRBJ2-5; the D gene is possibly TRBD2 (7 bases). This CDR3 is 14 amino acids long. Trimming cost V 3 bases and J 5 bases, with 13 bases left between them. Germline V gene data show CDR1 as MRHNA and CDR2 as SNTAGT. The CDR3 loop reads CASSEGPGGETQYF. DNA for the CDR3: TGTGCCAGCAGTGAGGGGCCGGGGGGCGAGACCCAGTACTTC.

This clone has just one count. J is TRBJ1-1 and V is TRBV20-1; no definite D call. Germline CDR1 DFQATT, CDR2 SNEGSKA (reference sequence). The ends were cut back, 3 bases at V and 3 bases at J, with 20 bases in the middle. The CDR3 has 16 amino acids. CDR3 nucleotides: TGCAGTGCTAGTTCCATTGGAGGAAGTTTGGACACTGAAGCTTTCTTT. It is translated as CSASSIGGSLDTEAFF.

This clone was seen just once. V and J are TRBV28 and TRBJ1-2; D is possibly TRBD1 (5 bases). The V gene's germline CDR1 is MDHEN and CDR2 SYDVKM. The CDR3 sequence is 14 residues long. V dropped 2 bases and J dropped 4 bases, with 11 bases sitting between them. The CDR3 DNA is TGTGCCAGCAGTTTAGGGGCGTCCGGCTATGGCTACACCTTC. Translating gives CASSLGASGYGYTF.

The chain joins TRBV5-4 to TRBJ2-7; 9 bases are a match to TRBD2. V was clipped by 5 bases and J by 6 bases; unmatched bases: 9. CDR1 SGHNT and CDR2 YYREEE come from the germline V gene (reference sequence). The CDR3 is 14 amino acids. In nucleotides, the CDR3 is TGTGCCAGCAGTTCCGGGACTAGCTTAATCGAGCAGTACTTC. The encoded protein is CASSSGTSLIEQYF.

On this clone itself: At one end, the junction sequence differs from germline, possibly due to a read error. This chain connects TRBV9 to TRBJ1-2, with 8 bases that match TRBD1. CDR3 length equals 14 residues. Looked up from germline, CDR1 is SGDLS and CDR2 is YYNGEE. CDR3 DNA: TGTGCCAGCAGTGTAGGACAGGGATTTAATGGCTACACCTTC. This gives the protein CASSVGQGFNGYTF.

The chain recombines TRBV12-5 with TRBJ2-5; TRBD2 aligns across 11 bases. This CDR3 comprises 16 residues. Germline CDR1 reads LGHNT; CDR2 reads FRNRAP. The V and J ends lost 7 bases and 1 base, in that order; junction bases with no gene match: 8. The CDR3 nucleotides are TGTGCTAGTGCCCTGACTAGCGGGGCTCTCCAAGAGACCCAGTACTTC. Residues: CASALTSGALQETQYF.